The present T cell receptor beta chain was sequenced within a study of blood T cell repertoires in COVID-19. CDR1 and CDR2 from the germline V gene are MDHEN and SYDVKM. Deletions cut 8 bases from V and 1 base from J, with 18 bases between. The CDR3 has 16 amino acids. Sequencing was performed with immunoSEQ multiplex PCR; in TCRdb, only in-frame clones are kept and a portion is missing. Of some 130,000 clones listed, approximately 89% are singletons. This sequence originates from a man in his fifties with acute or convalescent COVID-19. The chain carries TRBV28 and TRBJ2-1, with a tentative D call TRBD1 (6 bases). The sample taken for sequencing was peripheral blood. CDR3 protein: CASVQRGGQSYNEQFF. The CDR3 DNA reads as TGTGCCAGCGTTCAGAGAGGGGGTCAATCCTACAATGAGCAGTTCTTC. Supplemented by reference TRBV28 and TRBJ2-1, the full variable domain reads DVKVTQSSRYLVKRTGEKVFLECVQDMDHENMFWYRQDPGLGLRLIYFSYDVKMKEKGDIPEGYSVSREKKERFSLILESASTNQTSMYLCASVQRGGQSYNEQFFGPGTRLTVL.